The TCR beta chain under discussion was sequenced for a study of beta chain features in type 1 diabetes. The CDR3 sequence is 15 residues long. Germline V gene data show CDR1 as SGDLS and CDR2 as YYNGEE. V was clipped by 0 bases and J by 6 bases; unmatched bases: 5. This clone was seen more than once but under ten times. The authors reverse transcribed all of the isolated RNA, so sequencing captured expressed TCRB transcripts. Assay used: immunoSEQ multiplex PCR; TCRdb lists only in-frame clones, some missing. The sample shows around 180,000 clones, about 13% of them seen only once. The sequencing input was central memory CD4+ T cells from blood. The sequence came from a woman aged 18-29 years in good health. The rearrangement uses TRBV9 and TRBJ2-1; TRBD1 agrees at 8 bases. For the CDR3, the DNA is TGTGCCAGCAGCGTAGCAGGGGGCAAATTCAATGAGCAGTTCTTC. Its protein is CASSVAGGKFNEQFF.